The sequence of this T cell receptor beta chain was determined in a study of tumor-infiltrating lymphocytes in primary liver carcinoma (dated by TCRdb to 2016 to 2017). Broadly, across the study: Surgical resection was performed in China between late 2015 and early 2016 on a handful of patients with histopathologically diagnosed primary liver carcinoma. A total of approximately 35 specimens from 5 patients, comprising 25 or so tumor regions, 5 adjacent noncancerous liver tissues and 5 peripheral blood samples, were covered by TCRbeta repertoire sequencing. The study combined TCRbeta repertoire sequencing, expression microarrays and whole-exome sequencing across five regions of each liver tumor, with adjacent normal tissue and blood. The five patients, three men and two women aged 30 to 69 years, had hepatocellular carcinoma (four) or combined HCC and intrahepatic cholangiocarcinoma (one). Repertoires from technical replicates were highly reproducible, with mean shared-clone rates approximately 0.9 and correlation coefficients above 0.98. The five patients had tumors of stage T1-T3 N0M0, with maximum diameters ranging from about 4.2 to 11 cm. Samples yielded roughly 3.65 to 7.13 million productive TCRbeta reads; read depth did not differ significantly between tissue types. What the authors observed across the whole study: Bulk unsorted samples precluded comparing CD4+ and CD8+ T cell repertoires. With just four to six patients in the study, the authors point out that the findings should be validated in a larger study. The top 250 clones accounted for a significantly greater share of the repertoire in tumors than in blood (p = 0.039). Because only the TCR beta chain was sequenced and unpaired alpha chains were not captured, true repertoire diversity is likely underestimated. Consistent with antigen-driven expansion, pairs of tumor regions showed higher repertoire overlap (mean approximately 35%) than either tumor-adjacent pairs (approximately 17%) or tumor-blood pairs (about 15%).

This clonotype was counted a single time. Its antigen remains undetermined. One base away there is no much larger clone; base qualities are not given. A single read offers scant evidence. Deletion took 2 bases off V and 2 bases off J, with a span of 14 bases between the germline ends. The CDR1 and CDR2 encoded by the germline V gene are MNHEY and SVGAGI. The CDR3 runs 16 amino acids, cysteine and phenylalanine included. Only the CDR3 portion is preserved as DNA: 48 bases, with reading frame beginning at the first base. A constant-region primer and ProtoScript II reverse transcriptase were used to reverse-transcribe TCRbeta-specific cDNA from 500 ng total RNA. Three nested multiplex PCR rounds, following a slightly modified ARM-PCR procedure, were used to build the TCRbeta libraries. The first two PCR rounds used multiplex TRBV1-TRBV30 forward primers with a Cbeta reverse primer, each for roughly 10 cycles. Sample barcodes and Illumina adapters were added in a final 25-cycle PCR using Deep VentR polymerase. Amplicons of 200-500 bp were gel-purified with a QIAquick gel extraction kit before sequencing. An Illumina HiSeq 2500 was used to sequence the TCRbeta amplicons with 250-bp paired-end reads. The authors' analysis ran thus. Reads were quality-trimmed with Trimmomatic v0.33, and paired reads were merged with FLASH v1.2.11 to recover full CDR3 sequences. V, D and J germline segments were assigned to the rearranged TCRbeta sequences by MiGEC v1.2.1b. Clonotype statistics, along with Shannon-Wiener diversity indices, were calculated using VDJtools v1.0.0. Except for diversity analysis, only each sample's 250 most abundant clonotypes were used in subsequent analyses to reduce sampling bias. TCRdb passed the public sequencing reads through fastp at Q25 and MiXCR, retaining productive beta sequences. Rows matching on CDR3 protein sequence are summarized as one entry with the most common DNA and genes. TCRdb's processing, not the authors', yielded these V and J calls. The sample table shows over 250,000 distinct CDR3 sequences, and approximately 54% are seen once. The ten largest clones capture about a sixth of the sample.

RNA from unsorted whole blood was extracted with TRIzol reagent, and germline DNA was obtained with the DNeasy Blood & Tissue kit. Chronic HBV infection was present in the patients, and the patients were treatment-naive at sampling. Before surgery, approximately 3.8 milliliters of peripheral blood were collected into K2EDTA tubes. The sequenced sample was peripheral blood. The chain links TRBV6-5 with TRBJ2-3; a tentative D call is TRBD2 (5 bases match). This receptor was obtained from a woman aged 25 to 39 with primary liver carcinoma and hepatitis B virus infection. The base sequence is TGTGCCAGCAGTTACGAGGACTTTCGTTACACAGATACGCAGTATTTT. This gives the protein CASSYEDFRYTDTQYF.